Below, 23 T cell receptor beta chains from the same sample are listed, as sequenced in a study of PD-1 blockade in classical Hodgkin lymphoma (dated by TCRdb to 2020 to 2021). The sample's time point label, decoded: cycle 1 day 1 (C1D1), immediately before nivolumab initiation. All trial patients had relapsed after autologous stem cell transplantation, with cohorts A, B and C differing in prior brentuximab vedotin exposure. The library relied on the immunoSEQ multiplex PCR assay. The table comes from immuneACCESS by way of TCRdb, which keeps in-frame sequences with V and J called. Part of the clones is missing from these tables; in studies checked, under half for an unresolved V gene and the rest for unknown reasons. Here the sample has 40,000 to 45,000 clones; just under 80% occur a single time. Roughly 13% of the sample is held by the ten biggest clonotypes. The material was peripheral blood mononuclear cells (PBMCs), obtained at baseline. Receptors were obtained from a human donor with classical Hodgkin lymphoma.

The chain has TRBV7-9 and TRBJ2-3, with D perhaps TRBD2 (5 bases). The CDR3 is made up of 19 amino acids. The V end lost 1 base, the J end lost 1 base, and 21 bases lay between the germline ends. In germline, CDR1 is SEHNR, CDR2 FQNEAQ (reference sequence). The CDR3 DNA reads TGTGCCAGCAGCTTAGAAGGGTTTGAGGAGGAGACTGGCACAGATACGCAGTATTTT. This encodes CASSLEGFEEETGTDTQYF.

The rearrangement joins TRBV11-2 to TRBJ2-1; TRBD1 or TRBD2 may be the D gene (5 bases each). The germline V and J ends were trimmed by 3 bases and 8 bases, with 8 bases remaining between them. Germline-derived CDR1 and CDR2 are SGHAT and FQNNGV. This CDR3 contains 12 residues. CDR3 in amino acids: CASSFMGDEQFF. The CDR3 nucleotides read TGTGCCAGCAGCTTCATGGGGGATGAGCAGTTCTTC.

The DNA for the CDR3 is TGTGCCAGTAGTATAGATGGAGGACTAGCGGGAAGCTACATTCAGTACTTC. It codes for CASSIDGGLAGSYIQYF. This rearrangement joins TRBV19 to TRBJ2-4; TRBD2 aligns across 12 bases. This CDR3 region has 17 residues. The V and J ends lost 0 bases and 8 bases, in that order; junction bases with no gene match: 8. CDR1 LNHDA and CDR2 SQIVND come from the germline V gene (reference sequence).

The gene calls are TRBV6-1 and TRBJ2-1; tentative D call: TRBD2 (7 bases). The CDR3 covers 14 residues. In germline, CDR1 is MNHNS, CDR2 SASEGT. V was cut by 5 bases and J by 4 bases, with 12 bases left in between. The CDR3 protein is CASSYEGGYNEQFF. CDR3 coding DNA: TGTGCCAGCAGTTATGAGGGGGGGTACAATGAGCAGTTCTTC.

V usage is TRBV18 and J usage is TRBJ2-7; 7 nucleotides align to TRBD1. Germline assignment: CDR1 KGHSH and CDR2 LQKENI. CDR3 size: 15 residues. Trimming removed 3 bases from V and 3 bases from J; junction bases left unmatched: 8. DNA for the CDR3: TGTGCCAGCTCACCTAGTAAGGGACAGATCTACGAGCAGTACTTC. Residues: CASSPSKGQIYEQYF. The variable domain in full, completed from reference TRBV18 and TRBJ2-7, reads NAGVMQNPRHLVRRRGQEARLRCSPMKGHSHVYWYRQLPEEGLKFMVYLQKENIIDESGMPKERFSAEFPKEGPSILRIQQVVRGDSAAYFCASSPSKGQIYEQYFGPGTRLTVT.

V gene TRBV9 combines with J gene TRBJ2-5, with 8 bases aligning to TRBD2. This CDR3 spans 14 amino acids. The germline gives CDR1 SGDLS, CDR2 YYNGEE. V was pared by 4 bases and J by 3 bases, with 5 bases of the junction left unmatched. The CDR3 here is CASSLGTSKETQYF. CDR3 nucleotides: TGTGCCAGCAGCTTAGGGACTAGTAAAGAGACCCAGTACTTC.

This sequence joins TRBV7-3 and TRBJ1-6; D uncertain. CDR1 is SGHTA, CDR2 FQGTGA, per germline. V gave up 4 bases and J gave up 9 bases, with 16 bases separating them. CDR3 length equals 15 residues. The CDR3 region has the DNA TGTGCCAGCAGCTACTCCACGGGCTACGCTTCACCCCTCCACTTT. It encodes CASSYSTGYASPLHF.

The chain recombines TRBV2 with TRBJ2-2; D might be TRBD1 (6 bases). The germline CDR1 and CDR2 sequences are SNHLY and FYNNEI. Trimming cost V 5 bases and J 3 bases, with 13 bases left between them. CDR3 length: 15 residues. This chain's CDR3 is CASSYQGTDTGELFF. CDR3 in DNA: TGTGCCAGCAGTTATCAGGGGACGGACACCGGGGAGCTGTTTTTT.

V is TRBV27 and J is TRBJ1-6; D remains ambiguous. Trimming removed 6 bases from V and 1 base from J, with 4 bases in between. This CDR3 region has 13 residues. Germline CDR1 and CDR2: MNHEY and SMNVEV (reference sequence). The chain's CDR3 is CASSPSYNSPLHF. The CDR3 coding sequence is TGTGCCAGCAGCCCATCCTATAATTCACCCCTCCACTTT.

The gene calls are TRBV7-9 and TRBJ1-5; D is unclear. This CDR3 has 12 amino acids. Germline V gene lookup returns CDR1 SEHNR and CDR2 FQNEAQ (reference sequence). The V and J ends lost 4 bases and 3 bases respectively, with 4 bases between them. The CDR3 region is CASSSINQPQHF. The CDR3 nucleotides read TGTGCCAGCAGCTCCATCAATCAGCCCCAGCATTTT.

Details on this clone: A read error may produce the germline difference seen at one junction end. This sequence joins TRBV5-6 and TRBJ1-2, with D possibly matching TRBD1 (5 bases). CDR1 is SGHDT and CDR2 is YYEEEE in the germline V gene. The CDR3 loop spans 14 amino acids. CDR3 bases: TGTGCCAGCAGGTTGGGAGGGGCCATGTATGGCTACACCTTC. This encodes CASRLGGAMYGYTF.

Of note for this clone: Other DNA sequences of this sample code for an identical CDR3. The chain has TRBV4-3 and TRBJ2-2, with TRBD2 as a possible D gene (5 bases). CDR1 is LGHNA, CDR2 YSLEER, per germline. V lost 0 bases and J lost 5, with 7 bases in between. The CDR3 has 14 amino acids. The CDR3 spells CASSQDRETGELFF. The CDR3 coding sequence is TGCGCCAGCAGCCAAGATCGGGAAACCGGGGAGCTGTTTTTT.

Here the CDR3 reads CASQAEGPDTQYF. The CDR3 bases are TGTGCCAGCCAAGCGGAGGGGCCAGATACGCAGTATTTT. V usage is TRBV6-1 and J usage is TRBJ2-3, with TRBD2 as a possible D gene (6 bases). Germline-derived CDR1 and CDR2 are MNHNS and SASEGT. The CDR3 sequence is 13 residues long. V was trimmed by 8 bases and J by 4 bases, leaving 13 bases between them.

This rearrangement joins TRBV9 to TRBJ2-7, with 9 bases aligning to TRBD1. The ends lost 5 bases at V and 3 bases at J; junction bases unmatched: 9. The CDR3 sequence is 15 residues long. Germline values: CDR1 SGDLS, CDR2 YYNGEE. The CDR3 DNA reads TGTGCCAGCAGTCGACAGGGGGTGGTTGGCTACGAGCAGTACTTC. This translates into CASSRQGVVGYEQYF.

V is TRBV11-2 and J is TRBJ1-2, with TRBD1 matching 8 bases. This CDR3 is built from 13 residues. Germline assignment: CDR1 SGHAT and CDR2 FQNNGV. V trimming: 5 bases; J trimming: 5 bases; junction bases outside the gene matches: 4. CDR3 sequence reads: CASSETGVYGYTF. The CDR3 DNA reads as TGTGCCAGCAGCGAGACAGGGGTTTATGGCTACACCTTC.

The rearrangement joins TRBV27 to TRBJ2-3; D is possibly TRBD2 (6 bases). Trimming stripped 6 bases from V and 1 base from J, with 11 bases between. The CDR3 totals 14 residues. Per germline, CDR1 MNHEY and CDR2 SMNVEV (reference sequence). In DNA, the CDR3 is TGTGCCAGCAGCCCCGGCGGGGGCACAGATACGCAGTATTTT. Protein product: CASSPGGGTDTQYF.

This CDR3 is CASSLTGGGGNTIYF. The CDR3 DNA follows: TGTGCCAGCAGTCTCACAGGGGGCGGTGGAAACACCATATATTTT. The chain employs TRBV27 and TRBJ1-3, with 9 positions matching TRBD1. V lost 5 bases to trimming and J lost 3 bases; unmatched junction nucleotides: 5. The germline gives CDR1 MNHEY, CDR2 SMNVEV (reference sequence). The CDR3 extends over 15 amino acids.

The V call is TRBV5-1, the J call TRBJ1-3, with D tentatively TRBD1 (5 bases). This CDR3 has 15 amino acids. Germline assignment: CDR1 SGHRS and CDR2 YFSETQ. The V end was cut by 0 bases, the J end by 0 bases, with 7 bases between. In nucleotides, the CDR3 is TGCGCCAGCAGCTTGGGACAGACCTCTGGAAACACCATATATTTT. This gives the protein CASSLGQTSGNTIYF.

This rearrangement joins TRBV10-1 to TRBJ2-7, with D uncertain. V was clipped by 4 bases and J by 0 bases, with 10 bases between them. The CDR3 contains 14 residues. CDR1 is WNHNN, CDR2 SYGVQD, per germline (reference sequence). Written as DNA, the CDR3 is TGCGCCAGCAGTGGAAAGGATCTCTCCTACGAGCAGTACTTC. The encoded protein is CASSGKDLSYEQYF.

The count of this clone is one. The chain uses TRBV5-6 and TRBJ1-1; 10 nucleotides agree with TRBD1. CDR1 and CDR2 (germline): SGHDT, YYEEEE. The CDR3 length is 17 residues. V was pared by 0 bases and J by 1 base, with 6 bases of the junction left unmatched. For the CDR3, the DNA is TGTGCCAGCAGCTTGGTGGGGACAGGGGCAGGGAACACTGAAGCTTTCTTT. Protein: CASSLVGTGAGNTEAFF.

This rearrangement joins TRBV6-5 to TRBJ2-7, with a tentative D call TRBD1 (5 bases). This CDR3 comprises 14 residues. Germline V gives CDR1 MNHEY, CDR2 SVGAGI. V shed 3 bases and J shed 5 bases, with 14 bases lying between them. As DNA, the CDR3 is TGTGCCAGCAGTTATAAGGGGCGAACCCACGAGCAGTACTTC. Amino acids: CASSYKGRTHEQYF.

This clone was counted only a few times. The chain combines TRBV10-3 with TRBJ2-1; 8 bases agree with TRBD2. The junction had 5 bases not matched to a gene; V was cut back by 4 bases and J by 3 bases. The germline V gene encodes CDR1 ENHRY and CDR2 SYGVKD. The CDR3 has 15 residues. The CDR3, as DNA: TGTGCCATCAGTGGGGTAGCGGGGAGCTACAATGAGCAGTTCTTC. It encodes CAISGVAGSYNEQFF.

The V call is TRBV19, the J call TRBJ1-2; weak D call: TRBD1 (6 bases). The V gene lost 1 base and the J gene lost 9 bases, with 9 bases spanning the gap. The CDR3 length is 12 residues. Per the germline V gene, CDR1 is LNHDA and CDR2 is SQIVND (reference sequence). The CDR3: CASSIVQGRYTF. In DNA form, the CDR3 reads TGTGCCAGTAGTATAGTACAGGGTCGCTACACCTTC.